A selection of T cell receptor beta chains follows, all from one sample in a study of T cell repertoires in cytomegalovirus infection. TCRdb fed the reads into MiXCR, producing one record per CDR3 protein. The sample shows around 530,000 distinct CDR3 sequences, 15% to 20% of them seen only once. The sample was CD8+ T cells from PBMCs. The receptors derive from a human donor in good health (CMV status not recorded). Some clones in this sample may be carry-over from other donors' samples. Both conserved end residues are part of each CDR3.

V | CDR3
TRBV12-5 | CASGLGVGMRGTEAFF
TRBV4-1 | CASNQGGTDTQYF
TRBV7-9 | CASSGNRDRAFSGNTIYF
TRBV19 | CASSPGGDLYNEQFF
TRBV6-5 | CASSYSVGEVITEDFF
TRBV9 | CASSVGGDRGFYEQYF
TRBV7-9 | CASSPASGTETDTQYF
TRBV6-1 | CASSHPAGADEQYF
TRBV6-5 | CASSYVRLTGELFF
TRBV10-3 | CAISESPTGEDTEAFF
TRBV12-3/TRBV12-4 | CARSPKLGRYTEAFF
TRBV27 | CASSLSVWDRVGDTQYF
TRBV19 | CASLSRTGEVNEQFF
TRBV19 | CASAGHGEKGNTEAFF
TRBV7-9 | CASTPYLGRANTGELFF
TRBV6-5 | CASSIQREGTGELFF
TRBV7-9 | CASSSLAQDEKLFF
TRBV7-3 | CASSQGRGGGTEAFF
TRBV2 | CASSHSTSNQPQHF
TRBV5-6 | CASSLSGQGKGYTF
TRBV6-1 | CASSGGSLSHEQYF
TRBV29-1 | CSVEEGTSGMDTQYF
TRBV10-3 | CAISERGQSSYEQYF
TRBV27 | CASSLVGGGGAFF
TRBV29-1 | CSVEDRHPYGYTF
TRBV7-3 | CASSSRRRARGNTIYF
TRBV28 | CASSLVGDSIVANEKLFF
TRBV6-5 | CASSYSGESSGNTIYF
TRBV28 | CASRDGAAEAFF
TRBV7-2 | CASSLYFREAFF
TRBV15 | CATSNRVLETQYF
TRBV2 | CASGYWTGGSYEQYF
TRBV20-1 | CSARGSGVAGYTF
TRBV12-3/TRBV12-4 | CASRDPTDVYTF
TRBV9 | CASRLGQGGGYTF
TRBV12-3/TRBV12-4 | CASSGYREWGSANEKLFF
TRBV15 | CATSRDPGKETQYF
TRBV7-3 | CASSVLAGGTDTQYF
TRBV7-8 | CASSLSPARTDDRNPPDTQYF
TRBV2 | CASSDPRNQGGDTEAFF
TRBV28 | CASSMGPSGGTDTQYF
TRBV27 | CASSLTAQIPTNEKLFF
TRBV4-1 | CASSQVVGSLGEQYF
TRBV19 | CASSIGGSEQYF
TRBV19 | CASSSGQGPGDTEAFF
TRBV27 | CASSYSSGLSYNEQFF